The 13 T cell receptor beta chains below all came from one sample that was sequenced in a study of CD4+ T cells in melanoma. The data were produced by immunoSEQ multiplex PCR, yet TCRdb's version contains in-frame clones alone and is incomplete. Among fewer than 150,000 clones listed, around 90% were seen once. Receptor source: a human donor with melanoma.

The chain links TRBV19 to TRBJ2-7; no reliable D call. CDR1 and CDR2 from the germline V gene are LNHDA and SQIVND (reference sequence). This CDR3 is 14 amino acids long. Trimming left V 6 bases short and J 4 bases short, with 16 bases between. The DNA of the CDR3 is TGTGCCAGTAGGCTGCAGGCCGGACGATACGAGCAGTACTTC. It is translated as CASRLQAGRYEQYF. Together with reference TRBV19 and TRBJ2-7, the CDR3 gives the full variable domain: DGGITQSPKYLFRKEGQNVTLSCEQNLNHDAMYWYRQDPGQGLRLIYYSQIVNDFQKGDIAEGYSVSREKKESFPLTVTSAQKNPTAFYLCASRLQAGRYEQYFGPGTRLTVT.

V and J are TRBV4-1 and TRBJ1-1; TRBD1 is a possible D gene (5 bases). This CDR3 has 19 residues. Germline V gene lookup returns CDR1 MGHRA and CDR2 YSYEKL. The V end lost 1 base, the J end lost 7 bases, and 28 bases lay between the germline ends. The CDR3: CASSQAFGEGYALFVEAFF. Written as DNA, the CDR3 is TGCGCCAGCAGCCAAGCCTTTGGGGAGGGGTACGCCCTATTTGTTGAAGCTTTCTTT.

This sequence joins TRBV11-3 and TRBJ2-2; D gene unclear. The CDR3 covers 15 residues. The V and J ends lost 5 bases and 4 bases respectively, with 14 bases between them. Germline V gene sequence: CDR1 SGHNT, CDR2 YENEEA. CDR3: CASSNAGVGTGELFF. The CDR3 DNA reads TGTGCCAGCAGCAACGCTGGGGTCGGCACCGGGGAGCTGTTTTTT.

The genes are TRBV4-2 and TRBJ1-1; D not resolved. V was pared by 1 base and J by 1 base, with 10 bases between. This CDR3 region has 15 residues. The germline V gene has CDR1 LGHNA and CDR2 YNFKEQ. The CDR3 is CASSQGRVRNTEAFF. The CDR3 coding sequence is TGTGCCAGCAGCCAAGGTCGAGTACGGAACACTGAAGCTTTCTTT.

The chain uses TRBV7-9 and TRBJ2-5, with 8 bases fitting TRBD1. The germline V gene encodes CDR1 SEHNR and CDR2 FQNEAQ (reference sequence). The CDR3 runs to 15 residues. J was trimmed by 5 bases and V by 5 bases; bases with no gene match: 10. The CDR3 DNA reads TGTGCCAGCAGCCCCAACTCAGGGGGCGGGGAGACCCAGTACTTC. Its translation is CASSPNSGGGETQYF.

This clone has just a few counts. The gene calls are TRBV9 and TRBJ2-4, with no clear D. This CDR3 has 15 residues. The V gene's germline CDR1 is SGDLS and CDR2 YYNGEE. Trimming pared 4 bases from V and 1 base from J, leaving 12 bases between. CDR3 bases: TGTGCCAGCAGCCCCATGGGTCTCGCCAAAAACATTCAGTACTTC. It codes for CASSPMGLAKNIQYF. The full variable domain, completed using reference TRBV9 and TRBJ2-4, is DSGVTQTPKHLITATGQRVTLRCSPRSGDLSVYWYQQSLDQGLQFLIQYYNGEERAKGNILERFSAQQFPDLHSELNLSSLELGDSALYFCASSPMGLAKNIQYFGAGTRLSVL.

The chain uses TRBV20-1 and TRBJ1-1; D is uncertain. The V and J ends lost 6 bases and 1 base respectively, with 3 bases between them. The germline CDR1 and CDR2 sequences are DFQATT and SNEGSKA (reference sequence). There are 10 residues in the CDR3. CDR3 loop: CSAGNTEAFF. CDR3 sequence (DNA): TGCAGTGCGGGGAACACTGAAGCTTTCTTT.

The chain employs TRBV2 and TRBJ1-1, with a tentative D call TRBD1 (5 bases). The ends were cut back, 8 bases at V and 3 bases at J, with 13 bases in the middle. This CDR3 is 13 amino acids long. In germline, CDR1 is SNHLY, CDR2 FYNNEI. The CDR3 here is CASRRGLDTEAFF. The CDR3 nucleotides read TGTGCCAGCCGGAGGGGATTAGACACTGAAGCTTTCTTT.

The rearrangement joins TRBV4-2 to TRBJ1-5; D is uncertain. Germline V gene sequence: CDR1 LGHNA, CDR2 YNFKEQ. With 1 base removed from V and 4 bases from J, the gap between germline ends came to 14 bases. CDR3 size: 16 residues. CDR3 loop: CASSQAGSASNQPQHF. CDR3 coding DNA: TGTGCCAGCAGCCAAGCCGGGTCTGCCAGTAATCAGCCCCAGCATTTT.

Only a few counts were recorded for this clone. The genes are TRBV11-1 and TRBJ2-1; D perhaps matches TRBD2 (5 bases). The germline V gene has CDR1 SGHAT and CDR2 FQDESV (reference sequence). Trimming pared 7 bases from V and 7 bases from J, leaving 23 bases between. The CDR3 spans 16 residues. The CDR3 sequence: CASKWRVDSFWNEQFF. As DNA, the CDR3 is TGTGCCAGCAAATGGCGGGTTGATTCTTTTTGGAATGAGCAGTTCTTC. The whole variable domain, remainder taken from reference TRBV11-1 and TRBJ2-1, is EAEVAQSPRYKITEKSQAVAFWCDPISGHATLYWYRQILGQGPELLVQFQDESVVDDSQLPKDRFSAERLKGVDSTLKIQPAELGDSAMYLCASKWRVDSFWNEQFFGPGTRLTVL.

The chain has TRBV4-1 and TRBJ1-5, with D unclear. Trimming took off 1 base at V and 4 bases at J, with 8 bases between the two ends. Germline-derived CDR1 and CDR2 are MGHRA and YSYEKL. The CDR3 sequence is 14 residues long. The CDR3 loop reads CASSQGARNQPQHF. For the CDR3, the DNA is TGCGCCAGCAGCCAAGGGGCAAGGAATCAGCCCCAGCATTTT.

This clone was seen a single time. The chain carries TRBV6-5 and TRBJ1-1; 11 positions match TRBD1. The germline CDR1 and CDR2 sequences are MNHEY and SVGAGI. The CDR3 is 15 residues long. V shed 6 bases, J shed 5 bases, and the junction held 8 bases outside the gene matches. CDR3 bases: TGTGCCAGCAGGCAGGACAGGGGGCGTGAGACTGAAGCTTTCTTT. This sequence encodes CASRQDRGRETEAFF.

This sequence joins TRBV19 and TRBJ2-3; D unclear. CDR1 and CDR2 from the germline V gene are LNHDA and SQIVND (reference sequence). The CDR3 covers 15 residues. The V and J ends lost 6 bases and 1 base respectively, with 14 bases between them. The chain's CDR3 is CASRPPGLRTDTQYF. The CDR3 DNA reads TGTGCCAGTAGACCTCCCGGGCTTCGCACAGATACGCAGTATTTT.